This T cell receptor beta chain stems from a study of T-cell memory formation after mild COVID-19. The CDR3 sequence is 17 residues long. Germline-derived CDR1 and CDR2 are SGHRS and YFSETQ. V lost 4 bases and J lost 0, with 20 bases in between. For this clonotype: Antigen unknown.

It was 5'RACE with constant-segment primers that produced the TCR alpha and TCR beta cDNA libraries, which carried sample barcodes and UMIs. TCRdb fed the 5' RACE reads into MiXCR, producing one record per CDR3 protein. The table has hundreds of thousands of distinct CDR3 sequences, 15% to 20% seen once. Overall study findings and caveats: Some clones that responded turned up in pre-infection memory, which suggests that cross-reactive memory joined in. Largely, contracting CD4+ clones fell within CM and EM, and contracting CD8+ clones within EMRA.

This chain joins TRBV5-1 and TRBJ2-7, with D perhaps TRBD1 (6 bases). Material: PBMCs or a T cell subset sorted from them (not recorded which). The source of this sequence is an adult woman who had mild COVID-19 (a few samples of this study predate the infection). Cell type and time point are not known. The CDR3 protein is CASSDPGWGLLSYEQYF. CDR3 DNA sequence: TGCGCCAGCAGCGATCCCGGCTGGGGGCTCCTCTCCTACGAGCAGTACTTC.